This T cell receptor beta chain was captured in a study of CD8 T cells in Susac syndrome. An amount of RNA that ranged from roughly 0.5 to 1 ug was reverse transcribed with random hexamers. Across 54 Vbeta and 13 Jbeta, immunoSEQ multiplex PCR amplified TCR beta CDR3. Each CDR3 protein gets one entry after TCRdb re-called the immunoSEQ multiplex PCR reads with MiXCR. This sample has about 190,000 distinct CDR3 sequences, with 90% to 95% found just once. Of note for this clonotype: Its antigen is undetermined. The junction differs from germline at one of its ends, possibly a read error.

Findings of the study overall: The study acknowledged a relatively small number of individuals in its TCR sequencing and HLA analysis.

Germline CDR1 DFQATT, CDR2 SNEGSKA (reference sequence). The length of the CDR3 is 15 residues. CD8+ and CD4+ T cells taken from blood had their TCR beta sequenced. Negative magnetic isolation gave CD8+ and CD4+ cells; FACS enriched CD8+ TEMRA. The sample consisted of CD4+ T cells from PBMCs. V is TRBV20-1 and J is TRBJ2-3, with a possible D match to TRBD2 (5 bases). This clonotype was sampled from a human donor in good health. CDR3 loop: CNARALARSGDTQYF. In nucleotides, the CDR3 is TGCAATGCTAGAGCTCTTGCGCGCAGCGGTGATACGCAGTATTTT.